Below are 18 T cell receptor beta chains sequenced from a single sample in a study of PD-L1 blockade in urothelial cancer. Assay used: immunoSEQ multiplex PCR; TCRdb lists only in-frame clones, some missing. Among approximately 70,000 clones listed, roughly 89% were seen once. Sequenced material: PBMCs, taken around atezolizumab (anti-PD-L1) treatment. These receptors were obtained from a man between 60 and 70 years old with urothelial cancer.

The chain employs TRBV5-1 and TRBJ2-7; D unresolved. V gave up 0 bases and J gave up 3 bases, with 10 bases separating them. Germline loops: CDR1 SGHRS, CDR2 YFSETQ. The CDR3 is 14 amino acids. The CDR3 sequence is CASSLGSGNYEQYF. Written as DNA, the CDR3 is TGCGCCAGCAGCTTGGGATCAGGAAACTACGAGCAGTACTTC.

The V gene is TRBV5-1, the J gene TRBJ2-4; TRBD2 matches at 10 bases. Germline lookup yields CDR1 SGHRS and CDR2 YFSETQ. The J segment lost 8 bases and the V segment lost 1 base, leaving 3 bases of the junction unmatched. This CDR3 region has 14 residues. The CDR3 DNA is TGCGCCAGCAGCTTGAGAGCGGGAGGGCACATTCAGTACTTC. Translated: CASSLRAGGHIQYF.

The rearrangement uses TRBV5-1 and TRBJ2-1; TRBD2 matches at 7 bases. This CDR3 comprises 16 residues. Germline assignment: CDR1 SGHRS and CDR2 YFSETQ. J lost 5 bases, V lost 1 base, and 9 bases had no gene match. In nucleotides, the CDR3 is TGCGCCAGCAGCTTGAGGGCTAGCGGATCGAACAATGAGCAGTTCTTC. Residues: CASSLRASGSNNEQFF.

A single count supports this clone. CDR3 DNA sequence: TGCGCCAGCAGCCCACGGGGGGCAACTAATGAAAAACTGTTTTTT. Its translation is CASSPRGATNEKLFF. V usage is TRBV5-1 and J usage is TRBJ1-4; D may be TRBD1 (5 bases). Trimming took off 4 bases at V and 0 bases at J, with 10 bases between the two ends. Germline lookup yields CDR1 SGHRS and CDR2 YFSETQ. The CDR3 loop spans 15 amino acids.

In DNA form, the CDR3 reads TGTGCCAGCAGCCCAGGACAGGGGAATGCTTACGAGCAGTACTTC. This gives the protein CASSPGQGNAYEQYF. The chain combines TRBV7-9 with TRBJ2-7; 9 positions agree with TRBD1. CDR3 length: 15 residues. J was trimmed by 4 bases and V by 5 bases; bases with no gene match: 9. Germline CDR1 SEHNR, CDR2 FQNEAQ (reference sequence).

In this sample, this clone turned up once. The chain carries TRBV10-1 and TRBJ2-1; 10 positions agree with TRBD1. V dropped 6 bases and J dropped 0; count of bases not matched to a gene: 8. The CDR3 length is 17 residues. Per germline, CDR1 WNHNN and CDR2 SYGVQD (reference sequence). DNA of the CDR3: TGCGCCAGCAGCCCGGGACAGGGGTTCAGCTCCTACAATGAGCAGTTCTTC. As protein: CASSPGQGFSSYNEQFF.

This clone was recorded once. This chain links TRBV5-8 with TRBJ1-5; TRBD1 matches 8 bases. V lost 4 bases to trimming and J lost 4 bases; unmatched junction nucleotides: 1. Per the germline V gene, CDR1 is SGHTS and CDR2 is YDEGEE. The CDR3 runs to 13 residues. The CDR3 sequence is CASSRQGNQPQHF. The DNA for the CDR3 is TGTGCCAGCAGCAGACAGGGGAATCAGCCCCAGCATTTT.

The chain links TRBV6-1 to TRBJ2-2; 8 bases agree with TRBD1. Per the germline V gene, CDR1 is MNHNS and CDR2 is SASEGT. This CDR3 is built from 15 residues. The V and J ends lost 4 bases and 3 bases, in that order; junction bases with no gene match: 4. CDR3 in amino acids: CASSGLRGHTGELFF. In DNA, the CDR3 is TGTGCCAGCAGTGGTCTCAGGGGGCACACCGGGGAGCTGTTTTTT.

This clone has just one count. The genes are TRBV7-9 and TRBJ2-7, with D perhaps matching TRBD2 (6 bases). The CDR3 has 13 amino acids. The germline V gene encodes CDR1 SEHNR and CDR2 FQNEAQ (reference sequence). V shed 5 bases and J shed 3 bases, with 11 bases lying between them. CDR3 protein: CASSPTGGYEQYF. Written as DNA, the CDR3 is TGTGCCAGCAGCCCTACCGGGGGCTACGAGCAGTACTTC.

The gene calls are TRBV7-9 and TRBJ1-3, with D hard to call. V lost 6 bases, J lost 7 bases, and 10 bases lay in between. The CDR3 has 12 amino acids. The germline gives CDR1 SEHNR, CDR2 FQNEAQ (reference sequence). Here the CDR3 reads CASSSRSNTIYF. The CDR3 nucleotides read TGTGCCAGCAGTTCAAGGAGTAACACCATATATTTT.

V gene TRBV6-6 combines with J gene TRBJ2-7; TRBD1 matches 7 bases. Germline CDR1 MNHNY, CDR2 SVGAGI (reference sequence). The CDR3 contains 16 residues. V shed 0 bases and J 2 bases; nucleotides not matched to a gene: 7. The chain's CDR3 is CASSYSTGYGPYEQYF. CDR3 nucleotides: TGTGCCAGCAGTTACTCGACAGGGTACGGGCCCTACGAGCAGTACTTC.

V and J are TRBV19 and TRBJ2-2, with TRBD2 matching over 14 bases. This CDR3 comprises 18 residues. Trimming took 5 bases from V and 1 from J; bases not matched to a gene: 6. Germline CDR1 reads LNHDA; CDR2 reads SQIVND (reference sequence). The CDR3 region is CASSPWTSGRWNTGELFF. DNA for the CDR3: TGTGCCAGTAGTCCGTGGACTAGCGGGAGGTGGAACACCGGGGAGCTGTTTTTT.

The CDR3 protein is CASSQAPGLAYTGELFF. The CDR3 DNA sequence: TGCGCCAGCAGCCAAGCCCCGGGACTAGCGTACACCGGGGAGCTGTTTTTT. This chain uses TRBV4-3 with TRBJ2-2, with 10 bases fitting TRBD2. The CDR3 runs to 17 residues. The trim removed 1 base at V and 3 bases at J, leaving 5 bases unmatched. Germline V gene data show CDR1 as LGHNA and CDR2 as YSLEER.

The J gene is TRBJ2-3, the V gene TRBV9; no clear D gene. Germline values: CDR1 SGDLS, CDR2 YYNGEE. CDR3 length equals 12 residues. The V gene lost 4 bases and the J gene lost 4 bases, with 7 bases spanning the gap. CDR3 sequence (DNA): TGTGCCAGCAGCCCCGAGGCAGATACGCAGTATTTT. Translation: CASSPEADTQYF. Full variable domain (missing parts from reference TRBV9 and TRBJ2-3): DSGVTQTPKHLITATGQRVTLRCSPRSGDLSVYWYQQSLDQGLQFLIQYYNGEERAKGNILERFSAQQFPDLHSELNLSSLELGDSALYFCASSPEADTQYFGPGTRLTVL.

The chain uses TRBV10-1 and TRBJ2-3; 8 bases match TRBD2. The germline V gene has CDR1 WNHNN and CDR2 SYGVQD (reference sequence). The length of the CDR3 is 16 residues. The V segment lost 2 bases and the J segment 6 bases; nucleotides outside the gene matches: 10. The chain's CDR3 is CASSEAKAGASDTQYF. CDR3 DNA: TGCGCCAGCAGTGAGGCGAAAGCGGGAGCTTCGGATACGCAGTATTTT.

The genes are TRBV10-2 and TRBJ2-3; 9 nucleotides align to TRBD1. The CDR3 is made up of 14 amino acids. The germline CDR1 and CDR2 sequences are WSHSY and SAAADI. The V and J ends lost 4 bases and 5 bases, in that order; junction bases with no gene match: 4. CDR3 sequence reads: CASSVGQGKDTQYF. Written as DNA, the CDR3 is TGCGCCAGCAGTGTAGGACAGGGGAAAGATACGCAGTATTTT.

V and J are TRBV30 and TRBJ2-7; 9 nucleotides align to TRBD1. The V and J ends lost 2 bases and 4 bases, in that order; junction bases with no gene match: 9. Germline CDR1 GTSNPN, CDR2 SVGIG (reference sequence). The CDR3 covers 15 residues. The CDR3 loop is CAWSIGQGKGYEQYF. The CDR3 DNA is TGTGCCTGGAGTATCGGACAGGGGAAGGGATACGAGCAGTACTTC. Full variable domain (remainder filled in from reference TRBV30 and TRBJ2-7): SQTIHQWPATLVQPVGSPLSLECTVEGTSNPNLYWYRQAAGRGLQLLFYSVGIGQISSEVPQNLSASRPQDRQFILSSKKLLLSDSGFYLCAWSIGQGKGYEQYFGPGTRLTVT.

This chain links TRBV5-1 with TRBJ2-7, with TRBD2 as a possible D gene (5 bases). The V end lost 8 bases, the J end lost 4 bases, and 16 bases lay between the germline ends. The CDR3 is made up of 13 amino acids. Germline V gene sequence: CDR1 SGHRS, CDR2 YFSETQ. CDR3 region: CASRFLGEYEQYF. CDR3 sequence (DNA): TGCGCCAGTCGCTTTCTGGGAGAGTACGAGCAGTACTTC.